In this sample, the clone carrying this T cell receptor (beta chain) turned up a few times. Antigen: not known. This specimen belongs to a study of identical twins. The CDR3 runs 16 residues. V was cut by 1 base and J by 5 bases, with 16 bases left in between. Germline lookup yields CDR1 SGHAT and CDR2 FQNNGV. TCRdb re-called the 5' RACE reads with MiXCR, one entry per CDR3 protein. Among about 530,000 distinct CDR3 sequences listed, approximately 16% were seen once. Study results and caveats: Interpretation of the results relied on cross-sectional statistical analysis and not on following the same donors. Abundant beta clonotypes from cord blood bore fewer insertions; memory repertoires lacked this pattern.

These same data were also listed under a study on yellow fever vaccine responses in identical twins.

The TCR was taken from a woman aged 18-29 years in good health. Input material: CD4+ T cells sorted from blood. This chain uses TRBV11-2 with TRBJ2-3, with D possibly TRBD2 on 5 matching bases. As DNA, the CDR3 is TGTGCCAGCAGCTTAGGCCCCCATACTGCGGGAGATACGCAGTATTTT. Translation gives CASSLGPHTAGDTQYF.